Listed below are T cell receptor beta chains from one sample, sequenced in a study of identical twins. TCRdb itself ran the 5' RACE reads through MiXCR, one entry per CDR3 protein. The sample holds 690,000 or so distinct CDR3 sequences; approximately 9% are singletons and the top ten take roughly 0.97%. These data were also filed under a second study, of yellow fever vaccine responses in identical twins.

Sequenced material: PBMCs. The receptors were gathered from a woman aged 18-30 years in good health. The CDR3 runs from the conserved cysteine through the conserved F or W. D genes are given only for firm matches. A clone size is listed for some rows: how often the clone was seen (once, few, many), or a class if it is expanded.

clone size	V gene	D gene	J gene	CDR3 protein	CDR3 DNA
many	TRBV12-3/TRBV12-4	TRBD1	TRBJ1-6	CASSVTGGNSPLHF	TGTGCCAGCAGCGTCACAGGGGGCAATTCACCCCTCCACTTT
few	TRBV12-3/TRBV12-4	-	TRBJ2-5	CASSLSDRSGQETQYF	TGTGCCAGCAGCCTGTCCGATCGATCGGGACAAGAGACCCAGTACTTC
-	TRBV7-2	-	TRBJ2-1	CASSLAATWSNEQFF	TGTGCCAGCAGCTTAGCGGCTACGTGGTCCAATGAGCAGTTCTTC
few	TRBV2	TRBD1	TRBJ2-7	CASKRTGGKDEQYF	TGTGCCAGCAAAAGGACAGGGGGTAAGGACGAGCAGTACTTC
few	TRBV6-2/TRBV6-3	TRBD1	TRBJ2-7	CASRRQGGHEQYF	TGTGCCAGCAGAAGACAGGGCGGCCACGAGCAGTACTTC
many	TRBV4-3	-	TRBJ2-7	CASSQDAQGYEQYF	TGCGCCAGCAGCCAAGATGCCCAGGGGTACGAGCAGTACTTC
-	TRBV29-1	TRBD1	TRBJ2-2	CSVTGVSGELFF	TGCAGCGTTACAGGGGTCTCCGGGGAGCTGTTTTTT
-	TRBV6-1	TRBD1	TRBJ2-7	CASTQRGTGVYEQYF	TGTGCCAGCACCCAACGCGGGACAGGGGTCTACGAGCAGTACTTC
many	TRBV29-1	-	TRBJ2-7	CSVEGLYEQYF	TGCAGCGTTGAGGGGCTTTACGAGCAGTACTTC
-	TRBV5-1	-	TRBJ2-7	CASRAGTIYEQYF	TGCGCCAGCAGGGCCGGGACAATCTACGAGCAGTACTTC
-	TRBV6-6	-	TRBJ2-4	CASSRENIQYF	TGTGCCAGCAGTCGCGAAAACATTCAGTACTTC
-	TRBV9	TRBD2	TRBJ2-5	CASSTGTSGSGTQYF	TGTGCCAGCAGCACCGGGACTAGCGGGTCGGGGACCCAGTACTTC
many	TRBV12-3/TRBV12-4	-	TRBJ2-1	CASSLQLQGTEQFF	TGTGCCAGCAGTTTACAGCTACAGGGCACTGAGCAGTTCTTC
-	TRBV6-5	TRBD1	TRBJ1-6	CASSYGPQGQGGSPLHF	TGTGCCAGCAGTTACGGTCCCCAGGGACAGGGAGGATCACCCCTCCACTTT
few	TRBV3-1	-	TRBJ2-7	CASSQTGRGRYTGNEQYF	TGTGCCAGCAGCCAAACGGGCAGGGGCAGGTATACGGGGAACGAGCAGTACTTC
few	TRBV12-3/TRBV12-4	TRBD2	TRBJ2-3	CAFSPRLAGDPSTDTQYF	TGTGCCTTCAGTCCCCGGCTAGCGGGGGACCCTAGCACAGATACGCAGTATTTT
few	TRBV11-2	TRBD1	TRBJ1-1	CASSLEIGGEAFF	TGTGCCAGCAGCTTAGAAATAGGGGGCGAAGCTTTCTTT
few	TRBV11-2	-	TRBJ2-1	CASSPLDVSSYNEQFF	TGTGCCAGCAGCCCCCTCGACGTGAGCTCCTACAATGAGCAGTTCTTC
-	TRBV4-1	TRBD2	TRBJ2-5	CASSQGPGLQETQYF	TGCGCCAGCAGCCAAGGGCCGGGACTACAAGAGACCCAGTACTTC
many	TRBV5-6	TRBD2	TRBJ2-5	CASSFGSGKKQTQYF	TGTGCCAGCAGCTTTGGTAGCGGGAAGAAACAGACCCAGTACTTC
many	TRBV3-1	-	TRBJ2-7	CASSHGGTSYEQYF	TGTGCCAGCAGCCACGGGGGAACCTCCTACGAGCAGTACTTC
-	TRBV20-1	TRBD1	TRBJ2-2	CSARDFGQGNTGELFF	TGCAGTGCTAGAGATTTTGGACAGGGGAACACCGGGGAGCTGTTTTTT
few	TRBV29-1	-	TRBJ2-3	CSVFTEIDTQYF	TGCAGCGTGTTTACAGAGATAGATACGCAGTATTTT
few	TRBV29-1	-	TRBJ1-2	CSVTKTGTTGAGYTF	TGCAGCGTTACGAAAACCGGGACAACGGGGGCTGGCTACACCTTC
-	TRBV10-3	TRBD2	TRBJ2-1	CAIWAGSGNNEQFF	TGTGCCATCTGGGCAGGGAGCGGGAACAATGAGCAGTTCTTC
few	TRBV5-1	-	TRBJ1-3	CASSGGRGNTIYF	TGCGCCAGCAGCGGTGGTCGTGGAAACACCATATATTTT
few	TRBV21-1	-	TRBJ2-7	CASSKAIPSGSCGQYF	TGTGCCAGCAGCAAAGCGATTCCTAGCGGGAGTTGCGGGCAGTACTTC
few	TRBV20-1	TRBD2	TRBJ2-2	CSARIAGGNTGELFF	TGCAGTGCTAGAATAGCGGGGGGCAACACCGGGGAGCTGTTTTTT
few	TRBV20-1	-	TRBJ2-1	CSARDRAGYNEQFF	TGCAGTGCTAGAGATCGGGCCGGATACAATGAGCAGTTCTTC
-	TRBV5-1	-	TRBJ1-4	CASSLGPSRINEKLFF	TGCGCCAGCAGCTTGGGGCCTAGTAGGATTAATGAAAAACTGTTTTTT
many	TRBV2	TRBD2	TRBJ2-2	CASSLLAGGRTTGELFF	TGTGCCAGCAGTTTGCTAGCGGGAGGGCGGACCACCGGGGAGCTGTTTTTT
-	TRBV19	-	TRBJ2-7	CASARGPSSYEQYF	TGTGCCAGTGCTCGGGGTCCAAGCTCCTACGAGCAGTACTTC
few	TRBV15	TRBD1	TRBJ1-4	CATSGTGVPSNEKLFF	TGTGCCACCAGCGGGACAGGGGTCCCCTCTAATGAAAAACTGTTTTTT
few	TRBV20-1	-	TRBJ1-6	CSAGPRPDSPLHF	TGCAGTGCCGGCCCCAGGCCAGATTCACCCCTCCACTTT
many	TRBV5-1	TRBD2	TRBJ2-3	CASSLELAGVGTDTQYF	TGCGCCAGCAGCTTGGAGCTAGCGGGAGTAGGAACAGATACGCAGTATTTT
many	TRBV5-1	TRBD2	TRBJ2-3	CASSLEPLAGVTSSTDTQYF	TGCGCCAGCAGCTTGGAGCCACTAGCGGGGGTAACCTCTAGCACAGATACGCAGTATTTT
few	TRBV28	TRBD1	TRBJ2-3	CASTRTGDLADTQYF	TGTGCCAGCACCCGAACAGGGGATCTCGCAGATACGCAGTATTTT
-	TRBV9	-	TRBJ1-2	CASRDKDGYTF	TGTGCCAGCAGGGATAAGGACGGCTACACCTTC
many	TRBV5-1	-	TRBJ1-1	CASSLQFMNTEAFF	TGCGCCAGCAGCTTGCAGTTCATGAACACTGAAGCTTTCTTT
many	TRBV5-1	-	TRBJ2-3	CASSLGSPASQAQYF	TGCGCCAGCAGCTTGGGTTCTCCGGCGTCCCAGGCGCAGTATTTT
-	TRBV18	TRBD2	TRBJ2-3	CASSPWRERTDTQYF	TGTGCCAGCTCACCTTGGCGGGAGCGAACAGATACGCAGTATTTT
-	TRBV10-3	TRBD1	TRBJ1-1	CAISAGTATYSTEAFF	TGTGCCATCAGTGCAGGGACAGCAACCTATTCCACTGAAGCTTTCTTT
-	TRBV5-6	-	TRBJ1-1	CASSLAGPTEAFF	TGTGCCAGCAGCTTAGCAGGGCCCACTGAAGCTTTCTTT
many	TRBV4-1	-	TRBJ2-7	CASSQIPRMGYEQYF	TGCGCCAGCAGCCAAATCCCCCGGATGGGCTACGAGCAGTACTTC
few	TRBV5-4	TRBD2	TRBJ2-3	CASSSPSGGSTDTQYF	TGTGCCAGCAGCTCTCCTAGCGGGGGTAGCACAGATACGCAGTATTTT
-	TRBV30	-	TRBJ2-5	CAWSERGRETQYF	TGTGCCTGGAGTGAGAGGGGGAGGGAGACCCAGTACTTC
-	TRBV12-3/TRBV12-4	-	TRBJ1-2	CASSLSKGGYTF	TGTGCCAGCAGTTTATCTAAGGGAGGCTACACCTTC
many	TRBV7-2	-	TRBJ1-2	CASSLALTGSWGYTF	TGTGCCAGCAGCTTAGCGCTAACGGGATCCTGGGGCTACACCTTC
few	TRBV7-2	-	TRBJ1-2	CASSLRAGVGYTF	TGTGCCAGCAGCTTAAGAGCAGGGGTTGGCTACACCTTC